This TCR beta chain was identified in a study of read filtering for tumor transcriptome and immune sequencing. Turning to the study itself: Patients were 17 male and approximately 14 female, mean age 65.9 years, range roughly 45 to 85. Study-wide results and caveats: Even smaller IR-seq throughput identified most shared clonotypes. The sorted CD138-negative fraction was a mixed bone marrow immune population, not purified T cells. About 80% of IR-seq clonotypes had one read, totaling about 3.5% of reads; RNA-seq: roughly 76% and 46%.

This clonotype came up many times. Its antigen remains unidentified. From around 0.4 ug of RNA, a library with molecular barcoded alpha/delta and beta/gamma adaptors was made. TCRdb re-called the reads with MiXCR, one entry per CDR3 protein. This sample has roughly 130,000 distinct CDR3 sequences, with roughly 13% found just once. This TCR was sampled from a donor at least 40 years old with multiple myeloma. Material for sequencing was a population of CD138-negative cells sorted from bone marrow.

The CDR3 here is CASSQDSGHNEQFF. The CDR3 coding sequence is TGCGCCAGCAGCCAAGATAGCGGGCACAATGAGCAGTTCTTC. The chain has TRBV4-1 and TRBJ2-1; 7 positions agree with TRBD2. There are 14 residues in the CDR3. Germline CDR1 MGHRA, CDR2 YSYEKL. V was clipped by 0 bases and J by 5 bases; unmatched bases: 1.